The present entry profiles one T cell receptor beta chain with its context. This specimen comes from a study of Ad26.COV2.S vaccination and SARS-CoV-2 variants. Turning to the study itself: As a participant in COV1001, the donor was in the Ad26.COV2.S trial arm.

Generated by immunoSEQ multiplex PCR, the TCRdb table keeps only in-frame clones and is missing some. The data contain 250,000 to 300,000 clones, 87% of them singletons. As to treatment: some 19 received Ad26.COV2.S at low or high dose, single or two shots; several received placebo; per-sample allocation not given. Day 63 after the first vaccine or placebo injection was the time point for sampling. The CDR3 extends over 19 amino acids. The germline CDR1 and CDR2 sequences are LGHNT and FRNRAP. Trimming took off 0 bases at V and 0 bases at J, with 18 bases between the two ends. The receptor was isolated from a person aged 18-60 years who received the Ad26.COV2.S COVID-19 vaccine or a placebo. This specimen was peripheral blood, taken in a trial of Ad26.COV2.S vaccine versus placebo. This chain joins TRBV12-5 and TRBJ1-3, with no clear D. The CDR3 coding sequence is TGTGCTAGTGGTTTGGTACGAAAGGGTGACCTGAGCTCTGGAAACACCATATATTTT. Its translation is CASGLVRKGDLSSGNTIYF.